The 7 T cell receptor beta chains given below trace back to one sample, sequenced in a study of T-cell memory formation after mild COVID-19. From the 5' RACE reads, TCRdb called clonotypes with MiXCR, one entry per CDR3 protein. The data hold about 140,000 distinct CDR3 sequences, with around 15% observed a single time. Sequences were obtained from PBMCs or a T cell subset sorted from them (not recorded which). The receptors shown here come from an adult woman who had mild COVID-19 (a few samples of this study predate the infection). Cell type and time point are not known.

This rearrangement joins TRBV4-3 to TRBJ1-1; a possible D gene is TRBD1 (5 bases). V was shortened by 4 bases and J by 1 base, with 13 bases between the two germline ends. The CDR3 totals 15 residues. Germline-derived CDR1 and CDR2 are LGHNA and YSLEER. CDR3 in DNA: TGCGCCAGCAGCCGCCAAGAGGGGACGAACACTGAAGCTTTCTTT. Translating it yields CASSRQEGTNTEAFF.

In this sample, this clonotype turned up a few times. This rearrangement joins TRBV6-2 or TRBV6-3 to TRBJ2-5; D gene ambiguous. The ends were cut back, 6 bases at V and 5 bases at J, with 22 bases in the middle. The CDR3 loop spans 16 amino acids. CDR1 and CDR2 (germline): MNHEY, SVGEGT. This CDR3 reads CASSSRLVVLAETQYF. The CDR3 region has the DNA TGTGCCAGCAGCTCTCGATTAGTGGTTTTGGCGGAGACCCAGTACTTC.

The chain joins TRBV4-3 to TRBJ1-2; TRBD1 matches at 11 bases. V lost 5 bases, J lost 4 bases, and 9 bases stayed unmatched. The CDR3 has 16 residues. Germline CDR1 reads LGHNA; CDR2 reads YSLEER. CDR3 sequence (DNA): TGCGCCAGCAGCAAATGGACAGGGGGCGAGGGCTATGGCTACACCTTC. It codes for CASSKWTGGEGYGYTF.

This clonotype appeared a few times. This rearrangement joins TRBV7-8 to TRBJ2-3, with TRBD2 identical over 7 bases. The CDR3 sequence is 18 residues long. From germline, CDR1 is SGHVS and CDR2 FQNEAQ. V was clipped by 7 bases and J by 1 base; unmatched bases: 17. The CDR3 is CASTSRATNRGGTDTQYF. The CDR3, as DNA: TGTGCCAGCACCTCCCGAGCGACCAACCGGGGGGGCACAGATACGCAGTATTTT.

The sample holds a few counts of this clonotype. As DNA, the CDR3 is TGTGCCAGCAGCTTAGGGGACAAGTTCCACACTGAAGCTTTCTTT. Its translation is CASSLGDKFHTEAFF. V is TRBV7-3 and J is TRBJ1-1; maybe TRBD1 (6 bases). Trimming stripped 2 bases from V and 3 bases from J, with 13 bases between. The CDR3 runs to 15 residues. Germline CDR1 reads SGHTA; CDR2 reads FQGTGA.

CDR3 sequence (DNA): TGTGCCAGCAGCTTAAGTCTAGACCCCCTGGGCGCCCAGTACTTC. As protein: CASSLSLDPLGAQYF. The chain carries TRBV7-7 and TRBJ2-5; D ambiguous. The germline CDR1 and CDR2 sequences are SSHAT and FNYEAQ (reference sequence). The CDR3 is 15 residues long. V was cut by 2 bases and J by 9 bases, with 19 bases left in between.

In this sample, this clonotype turned up many times. V is TRBV5-1 and J is TRBJ1-2; TRBD1 might be the D (6 bases). Per germline, CDR1 SGHRS and CDR2 YFSETQ. This CDR3 has 15 amino acids. The V and J ends lost 0 bases and 9 bases respectively, with 18 bases between them. CDR3 in amino acids: CASSLVGTNNKSYTF. The CDR3 DNA reads as TGCGCCAGCAGCTTGGTTGGGACAAACAATAAGAGCTACACCTTC.